The 25 T cell receptor beta chains below come from one sample, sequenced in a study of blood T cell repertoires in COVID-19. Clones were sequenced by immunoSEQ multiplex PCR, and TCRdb holds only the in-frame ones, with some missing. The sample contains just over 95,000 clones, 90% of which appear only once. The sample was peripheral blood. All receptors come from a man aged 55-75 years with acute or convalescent COVID-19.

This chain connects TRBV6-2 or TRBV6-3 to TRBJ2-1; TRBD2 aligns across 10 bases. The V gene's germline CDR1 is MNHEY and CDR2 SVGEGT. CDR3 length: 17 residues. The V segment lost 5 bases and the J segment 8 bases; nucleotides outside the gene matches: 15. In DNA, the CDR3 is TGTGCCAGCAGTCCCACTAGCGGGGCATCAGGCGGGCATGAGCAGTTCTTC. This encodes CASSPTSGASGGHEQFF.

This chain links TRBV24-1 with TRBJ2-1; TRBD2 aligns across 9 bases. V dropped 4 bases and J dropped 7; count of bases not matched to a gene: 1. The CDR3 loop spans 13 amino acids. Germline V gives CDR1 KGHDR, CDR2 SFDVKD. For the CDR3, the DNA is TGTGCCACCAGTGAGGCGGGGGGGAATGAGCAGTTCTTC. Its protein is CATSEAGGNEQFF.

The chain couples TRBV6-1 to TRBJ1-4, with D hard to call. V was pared by 3 bases and J by 0 bases, with 5 bases between. The CDR3 runs to 14 residues. Germline V gives CDR1 MNHNS, CDR2 SASEGT. CDR3 region: CASSDPATNEKLFF. The DNA of the CDR3 is TGTGCCAGCAGTGATCCGGCAACTAATGAAAAACTGTTTTTT.

The chain combines TRBV18 with TRBJ2-1; D gene unclear. The CDR3 is made up of 13 amino acids. Germline V gene lookup returns CDR1 KGHSH and CDR2 LQKENI. Trimming pared 3 bases from V and 5 bases from J, leaving 8 bases between. The CDR3 loop is CASSPTLDNEQFF. The CDR3 DNA sequence: TGTGCCAGCTCACCGACCCTAGACAATGAGCAGTTCTTC.

The chain carries TRBV11-3 and TRBJ1-3; no clear D. Trimming stripped 6 bases from V and 3 bases from J, with 9 bases between. The CDR3 totals 13 residues. Germline loops: CDR1 SGHNT, CDR2 YENEEA. CDR3 loop: CASSRDYGNTIYF. As DNA, the CDR3 is TGTGCCAGCAGTAGAGATTATGGAAACACCATATATTTT.

V usage is TRBV6-1 and J usage is TRBJ1-6, with D possibly matching TRBD1 (5 bases). Trimming pared 3 bases from V and 5 bases from J, leaving 8 bases between. The CDR3 runs to 14 residues. Germline V gene sequence: CDR1 MNHNS, CDR2 SASEGT. The chain's CDR3 is CASSETVDNSPLHF. The CDR3 region has the DNA TGTGCCAGCAGTGAGACAGTCGATAATTCACCCCTCCACTTT.

The J gene is TRBJ2-3, the V gene TRBV5-1; possibly TRBD2 for D (5 bases). Germline V gives CDR1 SGHRS, CDR2 YFSETQ. The CDR3 extends over 17 amino acids. Trimming stripped 0 bases from V and 1 base from J, with 15 bases between. In DNA, the CDR3 is TGCGCCAGCAGCTTGGTGACTGGTCCCGGGGGCACAGATACGCAGTATTTT. Translating gives CASSLVTGPGGTDTQYF.

The chain has TRBV27 and TRBJ1-2; 9 bases align to TRBD1. This CDR3 region has 14 residues. Germline CDR1 MNHEY, CDR2 SMNVEV (reference sequence). V shed 4 bases and J 4 bases; nucleotides not matched to a gene: 4. The CDR3 sequence: CASSWDREGYGYTF. The CDR3 DNA reads TGTGCCAGCAGTTGGGACAGGGAAGGCTATGGCTACACCTTC.

The V call is TRBV10-3, the J call TRBJ2-7; TRBD1 is a possible D gene (6 bases). V shed 10 bases and J shed 0 bases, with 13 bases lying between them. The CDR3 has 13 amino acids. Germline V CDR1 and CDR2: ENHRY, SYGVKD. DNA of the CDR3: TGTGCCACGGGGACACCTTCCTCCTACGAGCAGTACGTC. It codes for CATGTPSSYEQYV.

The V and J genes are TRBV5-4 and TRBJ1-1, with TRBD1 identical over 8 bases. The J segment lost 6 bases and the V segment lost 4 bases, leaving 5 bases of the junction unmatched. Per the germline V gene, CDR1 is SGHNT and CDR2 is YYREEE (reference sequence). This CDR3 is built from 13 residues. The CDR3 spells CASSPTGDAEAFF. The DNA of the CDR3 is TGTGCCAGCAGCCCGACAGGGGACGCTGAAGCTTTCTTT.

This chain connects TRBV5-6 to TRBJ2-7; 9 positions agree with TRBD1. Losses at the gene ends were 1 base for V and 7 bases for J; bases not matched to a gene: 6. CDR1 SGHDT and CDR2 YYEEEE come from the germline V gene. CDR3 length: 14 residues. CDR3 protein: CASSLPGTGREQYV. The CDR3 DNA is TGTGCCAGCAGCTTGCCCGGGACAGGGAGGGAGCAGTACGTC.

V is TRBV9 and J is TRBJ2-3, with TRBD2 matching over 12 bases. The germline CDR1 and CDR2 sequences are SGDLS and YYNGEE. The V and J ends lost 4 bases and 2 bases, in that order; junction bases with no gene match: 8. This CDR3 comprises 17 residues. The CDR3 bases are TGTGCCAGCAGCTCAAGGACTAGCGGGGCCCTCACAGATACGCAGTATTTT. As protein: CASSSRTSGALTDTQYF.

V is TRBV11-2 and J is TRBJ2-3; 7 nucleotides align to TRBD2. The V gene's germline CDR1 is SGHAT and CDR2 FQNNGV. The CDR3 loop spans 16 amino acids. Trimming removed 5 bases from V and 0 bases from J; junction bases left unmatched: 8. CDR3 loop: CASSPVRGGSTDTQYF. The CDR3 bases are TGTGCCAGCAGCCCCGTACGCGGGGGTAGCACAGATACGCAGTATTTT.

This rearrangement joins TRBV7-9 to TRBJ1-1, with D hard to call. This CDR3 is built from 14 residues. V lost 11 bases, J lost 1 base, and 17 bases lay in between. Germline V gene sequence: CDR1 SEHNR, CDR2 FQNEAQ (reference sequence). CDR3 DNA: TGTGCCTCTCACGAGGGAGGGTGGAACACTGAAGCTTTCTTT. It specifies CASHEGGWNTEAFF.

This clone was seen only a few times. The chain couples TRBV5-1 to TRBJ1-1; D is undetermined. The V end was cut by 4 bases, the J end by 0 bases, with 7 bases between. CDR1 is SGHRS, CDR2 YFSETQ, per germline. The CDR3 length is 13 residues. The CDR3 DNA reads as TGCGCCAGCAGCCGGTCCCTGAACACTGAAGCTTTCTTT. Translating gives CASSRSLNTEAFF.

This chain uses TRBV30 with TRBJ2-7; D not resolved. Germline-derived CDR1 and CDR2 are GTSNPN and SVGIG (reference sequence). The germline V and J ends were trimmed by 0 bases and 2 bases, with 8 bases remaining between them. The CDR3 is 13 residues long. CDR3 nucleotide sequence: TGTGCCTGGAGTGTATTAAATACCTACGAGCAGTACTTC. The encoded protein is CAWSVLNTYEQYF.

The chain employs TRBV27 and TRBJ2-3; tentative D call: TRBD2 (5 bases). Germline V CDR1 and CDR2: MNHEY, SMNVEV (reference sequence). V was clipped by 3 bases and J by 4 bases, with 11 bases between them. The CDR3 is 14 residues long. CDR3 region: CASSFGPGADTQYF. The CDR3 DNA is TGTGCCAGCAGTTTCGGACCCGGGGCAGATACGCAGTATTTT.

The V gene is TRBV19, the J gene TRBJ1-1, with D possibly matching TRBD1 (5 bases). CDR3 length equals 12 residues. Trimming left V 9 bases short and J 5 bases short, with 13 bases between. Germline CDR1 LNHDA, CDR2 SQIVND (reference sequence). The CDR3 loop is CASREGWTEAFF. In DNA form, the CDR3 reads TGTGCCAGCCGGGAGGGGTGGACTGAAGCTTTCTTT.

The chain joins TRBV5-1 to TRBJ1-2; no clear D gene. The germline CDR1 and CDR2 sequences are SGHRS and YFSETQ. With 0 bases removed from V and 5 bases from J, the gap between germline ends came to 14 bases. CDR3 size: 15 residues. CDR3 DNA: TGCGCCAGCAGCTTGGCCGCATCGGAGATTTATGGCTACACCTTC. This sequence encodes CASSLAASEIYGYTF.

J is TRBJ1-1 and V is TRBV7-2, with TRBD1 matching over 9 bases. The germline V gene encodes CDR1 SGHTA and CDR2 FQGNSA. Germline trimming cut 4 bases from V and 1 base from J; bases unmatched to any gene: 4. The CDR3 extends over 15 amino acids. The CDR3 coding sequence is TGTGCCAGCAGCTCATTACAGGGGGCGAACACTGAAGCTTTCTTT. Residues: CASSSLQGANTEAFF.

This clone was observed once. The chain employs TRBV5-8 and TRBJ1-2; 11 bases agree with TRBD1. V was pared by 4 bases and J by 7 bases, with 12 bases of the junction left unmatched. The CDR3 has 16 amino acids. Germline CDR1 reads SGHTS; CDR2 reads YDEGEE. CDR3 sequence: CASSAQSGQGAGGYTF. Here the CDR3 DNA reads TGTGCCAGCAGCGCACAAAGCGGACAGGGGGCTGGTGGCTACACCTTC.

This chain uses TRBV5-5 with TRBJ1-1, with a weak D call TRBD1 (5 bases). Germline V gives CDR1 SGHKS, CDR2 YYEKEE (reference sequence). V was shortened by 6 bases and J by 1 base, with 13 bases between the two germline ends. This CDR3 region has 14 residues. The CDR3 DNA reads TGTGCCAGCAACCCCACAGGCGGGAACACTGAAGCTTTCTTT. As protein: CASNPTGGNTEAFF.

V is TRBV2 and J is TRBJ2-4; tentatively, D is TRBD1 (6 bases). Germline V lookup: CDR1 SNHLY, CDR2 FYNNEI. The CDR3 is 14 amino acids. V lost 10 bases, J lost 0 bases, and 13 bases lay in between. The CDR3 DNA sequence: TGTGCCACCCAGCAGGGGATAGCCAAAAACATTCAGTACTTC. It translates to CATQQGIAKNIQYF.

The chain is built from TRBV20-1 and TRBJ2-3, with no clear D. The CDR3 extends over 15 amino acids. Germline CDR1 and CDR2: DFQATT and SNEGSKA (reference sequence). Trimming stripped 3 bases from V and 0 bases from J, with 13 bases between. This CDR3 reads CSASGRTTSTDTQYF. The CDR3 DNA sequence: TGCAGTGCTAGTGGCCGTACTACTAGCACAGATACGCAGTATTTT.

This chain connects TRBV5-1 to TRBJ1-2; 8 positions agree with TRBD1. The CDR3 has 14 amino acids. With V trimmed by 1 base and J by 4 bases, 3 bases remained unmatched. Germline V gene data show CDR1 as SGHRS and CDR2 as YFSETQ. The CDR3, as DNA: TGCGCCAGCAGCTTGCGGGACAGGCCCTATGGCTACACCTTC. This sequence encodes CASSLRDRPYGYTF.